The following is a T cell receptor beta chain sequence with its context. One entry per CDR3 protein, called by TCRdb with MiXCR from the RT-PCR reads. The data hold about a million distinct CDR3 sequences, with around 17% observed a single time. This entry is derived from a study of patients and donors after allogeneic stem cell transplantation. V was shortened by 0 bases and J by 1 base, with 13 bases between the two germline ends. Germline CDR1 is LNHNV and CDR2 is YYDKDF (reference sequence). The CDR3 is made up of 17 amino acids. The material sequenced was blood, either unsorted or a sorted T cell fraction (not recorded which). This clonotype was obtained from a human donor who was either an allogeneic HSCT recipient or a stem cell or donor lymphocyte infusion donor (not recorded which). It is not recorded whose cells these are; they may come from a transplant donor. This chain links TRBV15 with TRBJ1-5; D unresolved. The CDR3 sequence: CATSRDVTGFSNQPQHF. DNA of the CDR3: TGTGCCACCAGCAGAGATGTAACGGGGTTCAGCAATCAGCCCCAGCATTTT.